This T cell receptor (beta chain) stems from a study of tumor-infiltrating lymphocytes in primary liver carcinoma. The CDR3 extends over 12 amino acids. CDR1 SGDLS and CDR2 YYNGEE come from the germline V gene. A word on this clonotype: One end of the junction does not line up with germline, which may come from a read error.

Co-extraction of both nucleic acids (RNA and DNA) used about 18-31 mg of unsorted bulk tissue. Cases comprised patients with primary liver carcinoma who received surgical resection. The template, about 510 ng total RNA, yielded TCR beta cDNA made with a constant-region primer. Amplification in three nested multiplex PCR rounds with slightly modified ARM-PCR gave rise to TCR beta libraries. The opening two PCR rounds, around 11 cycles each, paired TRBV1-TRBV30 forward primers with a C-beta reverse primer. Each CDR3 protein is one row after TCRdb ran MiXCR on the multiplex PCR reads. This sample has fewer than 40,000 distinct CDR3 sequences, with roughly 70% found just once.

The chain uses TRBV9 and TRBJ2-2; possible D gene TRBD2, 5 bases. Sequenced input: liver tumor tissue from sampling region 3. The subset: tumor region T3, left-lateral pole. This clonotype was obtained from a woman aged 30 to 39 with primary liver carcinoma and hepatitis B virus infection. CDR3 DNA sequence: TGTGCCAGCAGCGTAGGTTCCGGGGAACTGTTTTTT. Protein product: CASSVGSGELFF.